The 24 T cell receptor beta chains in this list originate from one sample, sequenced in a study of identical twins. TCRdb re-called the 5' RACE reads through MiXCR, storing one row per CDR3 protein. The repertoire includes nearly 900,000 distinct CDR3 sequences, roughly an eighth of them detected once, and around 1.5% sits in the top ten. The data were also submitted as part of a second study, on yellow fever vaccine responses in identical twins.

The sequenced material came from PBMCs. The source is a woman between 18 and 29 years old in good health.

In this sample, this clonotype turned up a few times. The V and J genes are TRBV7-9 and TRBJ1-5; D is possibly TRBD1 (5 bases). Trimming took 5 bases from V and 7 from J, leaving 12 bases between them. In germline, CDR1 is SEHNR, CDR2 FQNEAQ (reference sequence). The CDR3 spans 13 residues. CDR3 loop: CASSQGAFQPQHF. Here the CDR3 DNA reads TGTGCCAGCAGCCAAGGGGCATTCCAGCCCCAGCATTTT.

The chain carries TRBV5-1 and TRBJ1-2; tentative D call: TRBD1 (5 bases). This CDR3 has 15 amino acids. The germline CDR1 and CDR2 sequences are SGHRS and YFSETQ. Trimming took 0 bases from V and 6 from J, leaving 15 bases between them. Here the CDR3 DNA reads TGCGCCAGCAGCTTGGAGGGACGTCAGGGACATGGCTACACCTTC. As protein: CASSLEGRQGHGYTF.

This clonotype was observed a handful of times. This chain joins TRBV20-1 and TRBJ1-4; D may be TRBD1 (5 bases). This CDR3 is built from 13 residues. V was pared by 2 bases and J by 3 bases, with 7 bases between. Germline V lookup: CDR1 DFQATT, CDR2 SNEGSKA (reference sequence). CDR3 amino acids: CSARKTANEKLFF. The CDR3 DNA reads TGCAGTGCTAGAAAGACAGCTAATGAAAAACTGTTTTTT.

This clonotype showed up just a few times. V gene TRBV6-5 combines with J gene TRBJ1-2; no clear D gene. The V gene lost 2 bases and the J gene lost 4 bases, with 14 bases spanning the gap. CDR1 MNHEY and CDR2 SVGAGI come from the germline V gene. CDR3 size: 15 residues. The CDR3 DNA follows: TGTGCCAGCAGTTACGAGAGCGCTTTTTTCTATGGCTACACCTTC. This gives the protein CASSYESAFFYGYTF.

This clonotype was counted many times. This chain links TRBV5-1 with TRBJ2-1; 9 bases fit TRBD2. Germline V gene sequence: CDR1 SGHRS, CDR2 YFSETQ. V was clipped by 4 bases and J by 8 bases; unmatched bases: 10. This CDR3 has 15 amino acids. The CDR3 loop reads CASSSRTSDSHEQFF. CDR3 sequence (DNA): TGCGCCAGCAGCAGCCGGACTAGCGACTCTCATGAGCAGTTCTTC.

The table lists this clonotype with a few counts. The chain combines TRBV10-3 with TRBJ1-6; D might be TRBD1 (5 bases). This CDR3 has 13 amino acids. Germline-derived CDR1 and CDR2 are ENHRY and SYGVKD. V lost 7 bases to trimming and J lost 10 bases, with 14 bases between them. CDR3 sequence: CAITGQPSSPLHF. The DNA for the CDR3 is TGTGCCATCACGGGGCAGCCCAGCTCACCCCTCCACTTT.

This clonotype has more than one count but fewer than ten. The chain links TRBV20-1 to TRBJ2-4; no clear D. There are 13 residues in the CDR3. Germline V CDR1 and CDR2: DFQATT, SNEGSKA (reference sequence). V lost 6 bases to trimming and J lost 0 bases, with 9 bases between them. The CDR3 region is CSAPGQAKNIQYF. CDR3 bases: TGCAGTGCCCCCGGGCAAGCCAAAAACATTCAGTACTTC.

This clonotype was recorded a few times. The V and J genes are TRBV20-1 and TRBJ1-1; tentative D call: TRBD1 (6 bases). The CDR3 is 11 residues long. Looked up from germline, CDR1 is DFQATT and CDR2 is SNEGSKA (reference sequence). Trimming cost V 6 bases and J 7 bases, with 12 bases left between them. The CDR3: CSAAGEGEAFF. The CDR3, as DNA: TGCAGTGCAGCAGGGGAAGGTGAAGCTTTCTTT.

V is TRBV24-1 and J is TRBJ2-1; 7 bases are shared with TRBD2. V lost 3 bases and J lost 5; bases outside the gene matches: 9. Per the germline V gene, CDR1 is KGHDR and CDR2 is SFDVKD. This CDR3 has 16 residues. In DNA form, the CDR3 reads TGTGCCACCAGTGATCTGGCGGGAGTTGGGCACAATGAGCAGTTCTTC. Translating it yields CATSDLAGVGHNEQFF.

In this sample, this clonotype turned up many times. The V and J genes are TRBV11-2 and TRBJ2-2; a weak D match, TRBD1 (6 bases). Germline V gene lookup returns CDR1 SGHAT and CDR2 FQNNGV. The CDR3 is 13 residues long. V gave up 7 bases and J gave up 4 bases, with 10 bases separating them. The DNA of the CDR3 is TGTGCCAGCACCATAGGGGGCACCGGGGAGCTGTTTTTT. Translation gives CASTIGGTGELFF.

Only a few counts were recorded for this clonotype. The chain employs TRBV29-1 and TRBJ1-4; possibly TRBD1 for D (5 bases). The germline CDR1 and CDR2 sequences are SQVTM and ANQGSEA. V lost 7 bases and J lost 4, with 10 bases in between. CDR3 length: 12 amino acids. CDR3 loop: CSAGRDNEKLFF. CDR3 DNA: TGCAGCGCCGGCAGGGATAATGAAAAACTGTTTTTT.

The gene calls are TRBV29-1 and TRBJ2-7, with TRBD2 matching over 9 bases. Germline assignment: CDR1 SQVTM and CDR2 ANQGSEA. V lost 1 base and J lost 2; bases outside the gene matches: 6. The CDR3 length is 15 residues. The CDR3, as DNA: TGCAGCGTTGAAGGGACTAGCGACAGCACCTACGAGCAGTACTTC. It yields the protein CSVEGTSDSTYEQYF.

The rearrangement joins TRBV12-3 or TRBV12-4 to TRBJ2-3; 13 nucleotides match TRBD2. V gave up 3 bases and J gave up 6 bases; unmatched junction bases: 6. This CDR3 contains 16 residues. CDR3 nucleotides: TGTGCCAGCAGTTTTGGGACTAGCGGGATCGGGGATACGCAGTATTTT. This codes for CASSFGTSGIGDTQYF.

This clonotype was counted a few times. This chain uses TRBV6-2 or TRBV6-3 with TRBJ1-2; tentative D call: TRBD1 (5 bases). V was shortened by 4 bases and J by 6 bases, with 27 bases between the two germline ends. The CDR3 is 18 amino acids. The germline gives CDR1 MNHEY, CDR2 SVGEGT. This CDR3 reads CASSWIQTVLPNSDGYTF. DNA of the CDR3: TGTGCCAGCAGTTGGATTCAGACAGTCCTTCCGAATTCTGATGGCTACACCTTC.

In this sample, this clonotype turned up many times. The gene calls are TRBV10-2 and TRBJ2-4; TRBD1 matches 7 bases. CDR3 size: 14 residues. Trimming cost V 6 bases and J 1 base; bases outside gene matches: 3. Per the germline V gene, CDR1 is WSHSY and CDR2 is SAAADI. This chain's CDR3 is CASSPTGAKNIQYF. In DNA, the CDR3 is TGCGCCAGCAGCCCGACAGGGGCCAAAAACATTCAGTACTTC.

The chain employs TRBV5-6 and TRBJ2-1; possibly TRBD1 or TRBD2 for D (6 bases each). V lost 0 bases and J 4 bases, leaving 32 bases between the germline ends. In germline, CDR1 is SGHDT, CDR2 YYEEEE. This CDR3 is 22 amino acids long. The CDR3: CASSLAPPGGPGASRRYNEQFF. The CDR3 nucleotides read TGTGCCAGCAGCTTGGCCCCCCCCGGGGGCCCGGGGGCTAGCCGGAGGTACAATGAGCAGTTCTTC.

The J gene is TRBJ1-2, the V gene TRBV3-1; 8 nucleotides agree with TRBD1. V shed 4 bases, J shed 4 bases, and the junction held 5 bases outside the gene matches. From germline, CDR1 is LGHDT and CDR2 YNNKEL (reference sequence). The CDR3 consists of 14 residues. In DNA, the CDR3 is TGTGCCAGCAGCCTATCGACAGGGGCCTATGGCTACACCTTC. Amino acid sequence: CASSLSTGAYGYTF.

This chain connects TRBV10-3 to TRBJ2-3, with D unresolved. Trimming removed 5 bases at V and 1 base at J, with 16 bases between. Germline values: CDR1 ENHRY, CDR2 SYGVKD. CDR3 length: 16 amino acids. The CDR3: CAISIRPDGGTDTQYF. The CDR3 DNA reads TGTGCCATCAGTATTAGACCCGACGGCGGCACAGATACGCAGTATTTT.

This chain's CDR3 is CANKTGSIDEQYF. CDR3 bases: TGTGCCAACAAGACAGGGTCCATAGACGAGCAGTACTTC. V gene TRBV2 combines with J gene TRBJ2-7; 7 bases match TRBD1. Germline trimming cut 10 bases from V and 5 bases from J; bases unmatched to any gene: 11. This CDR3 contains 13 residues. Germline V gene data show CDR1 as SNHLY and CDR2 as FYNNEI. Using reference TRBV2 and TRBJ2-7 for the parts outside the CDR3, the full variable domain is EPEVTQTPSHQVTQMGQEVILRCVPISNHLYFYWYRQILGQKVEFLVSFYNNEISEKSEIFDDQFSVERPDGSNFTLKIRSTKLEDSAMYFCANKTGSIDEQYFGPGTRLTVT.

This clonotype has only a few counts. The chain employs TRBV2 and TRBJ2-1; D may match TRBD1 or TRBD2 (6 bases each). Germline CDR1 SNHLY, CDR2 FYNNEI. Trimming left V 3 bases short and J 3 bases short, with 15 bases between. This CDR3 is 16 amino acids long. CDR3 amino acids: CASSERGTYIYNEQFF. The CDR3 region has the DNA TGTGCCAGCAGTGAGAGGGGGACTTATATCTACAATGAGCAGTTCTTC.

The genes are TRBV29-1 and TRBJ2-1; 9 nucleotides match TRBD2. The germline CDR1 and CDR2 sequences are SQVTM and ANQGSEA. The CDR3 covers 18 residues. With V trimmed by 2 bases and J by 0 bases, 11 bases remained unmatched. CDR3 sequence (DNA): TGCAGCGTTGAAAGCGGGGGGTCTTCCTTCGACTCCTACAATGAGCAGTTCTTC. The encoded protein is CSVESGGSSFDSYNEQFF.

This clonotype was seen repeatedly, ten times or more. V is TRBV6-2 or TRBV6-3 and J is TRBJ2-7; D possibly corresponds to TRBD2 (6 bases). The CDR3 is 14 residues long. The germline V and J ends were trimmed by 1 base and 2 bases, with 9 bases remaining between them. In germline, CDR1 is MNHEY, CDR2 SVGEGT. The CDR3, as DNA: TGTGCCAGCAGTTACTATGGGGGGACCTACGAGCAGTACTTC. It translates to CASSYYGGTYEQYF.

This clonotype was seen only a few times. The chain combines TRBV10-3 with TRBJ1-1, with 9 bases lining up with TRBD1. With 4 bases clipped from V and 11 bases from J, the junction kept 2 bases outside the gene matches. The CDR3 is made up of 11 amino acids. CDR1 and CDR2 (germline): ENHRY, SYGVKD. CDR3 amino acids: CAISGDRVAFF. For the CDR3, the DNA is TGTGCCATCAGTGGGGACAGGGTCGCTTTCTTT.

V and J are TRBV6-1 and TRBJ2-2, with 9 bases fitting TRBD2. After removal of 7 bases from V and 1 base from J, the junction contained 10 bases not matched to a gene. CDR3 length equals 17 residues. Per germline, CDR1 MNHNS and CDR2 SASEGT. In nucleotides, the CDR3 is TGTGCCAGCACCACACGCCGGCGGGGGGGGAACACCGGGGAGCTGTTTTTT. It specifies CASTTRRRGGNTGELFF.